What follows are 30 T cell receptor beta chains derived from one specimen sequenced in a study of blood T cell repertoires in COVID-19. Sequencing was performed with immunoSEQ multiplex PCR; in TCRdb, only in-frame clones are kept and a portion is missing. Among over 95,000 clones listed, more than 75% were seen once. Sequenced sample: peripheral blood. These receptors came from a middle-aged woman with acute or convalescent COVID-19.

V and J are TRBV6-5 and TRBJ2-3; no clear D gene. V dropped 5 bases and J dropped 4 bases, with 10 bases sitting between them. The CDR3 extends over 13 amino acids. Looked up from germline, CDR1 is MNHEY and CDR2 is SVGAGI. CDR3 region: CASSRSEADTQYF. In DNA form, the CDR3 reads TGTGCCAGCAGTAGGTCCGAGGCAGATACGCAGTATTTT.

The chain employs TRBV5-6 and TRBJ1-2; the match to TRBD1 covers 7 bases. CDR3 length: 13 amino acids. Germline trimming cut 4 bases from V and 8 bases from J; bases unmatched to any gene: 8. Per germline, CDR1 SGHDT and CDR2 YYEEEE. CDR3: CASSPSTGVGYTF. In DNA, the CDR3 is TGTGCCAGCAGCCCATCCACAGGGGTCGGCTACACCTTC. Full variable domain (rest looked up from reference TRBV5-6 and TRBJ1-2): DAGVTQSPTHLIKTRGQQVTLRCSPKSGHDTVSWYQQALGQGPQFIFQYYEEEERQRGNFPDRFSGHQFPNYSSELNVNALLLGDSALYLCASSPSTGVGYTFGSGTRLTVV.

The rearrangement uses TRBV7-2 and TRBJ2-1; weak D call: TRBD2 (6 bases). CDR1 and CDR2 from the germline V gene are SGHTA and FQGNSA. V dropped 4 bases and J dropped 4 bases, with 17 bases sitting between them. This CDR3 contains 16 residues. The CDR3 is CASSSSGTGGYNEQFF. CDR3 DNA: TGTGCCAGCAGCTCGTCCGGGACTGGGGGATACAATGAGCAGTTCTTC. Variable domain in full (rest from reference TRBV7-2 and TRBJ2-1): GAGVSQSPSNKVTEKGKDVELRCDPISGHTALYWYRQSLGQGLEFLIYFQGNSAPDKSGLPSDRFSAERTGGSVSTLTIQRTQQEDSAVYLCASSSSGTGGYNEQFFGPGTRLTVL.

This clone was recorded only once. CDR3 sequence (DNA): TGTGCCAGCAGGGGACTAGCGTCTACCACCTGGTGGTACTTC. Translated: CASRGLASTTWWYF. V is TRBV6-5 and J is TRBJ2-7, with TRBD2 identical over 10 bases. The CDR3 contains 14 residues. Germline V gives CDR1 MNHEY, CDR2 SVGAGI. The trim removed 6 bases at V and 12 bases at J, leaving 14 bases unmatched.

This sequence joins TRBV10-3 and TRBJ1-6, with a possible D match to TRBD1 (6 bases). Germline V gives CDR1 ENHRY, CDR2 SYGVKD. Trimming left V 2 bases short and J 5 bases short, with 19 bases between. There are 18 residues in the CDR3. The CDR3 DNA sequence: TGTGCCATCAGTGAGGCACCTGTAACAGGGTCGAATAATTCACCCCTCCACTTT. As protein: CAISEAPVTGSNNSPLHF.

This chain joins TRBV5-6 and TRBJ2-2, with D hard to call. The CDR3 is 12 amino acids. Germline V lookup: CDR1 SGHDT, CDR2 YYEEEE. V was clipped by 0 bases and J by 14 bases, with 11 bases between them. The chain's CDR3 is CASSLDRLGLFF. CDR3 nucleotide sequence: TGTGCCAGCAGCTTGGACCGGCTGGGCCTGTTTTTT. Filled out from reference TRBV5-6 and TRBJ2-2, the complete variable domain reads DAGVTQSPTHLIKTRGQQVTLRCSPKSGHDTVSWYQQALGQGPQFIFQYYEEEERQRGNFPDRFSGHQFPNYSSELNVNALLLGDSALYLCASSLDRLGLFFGEGSRLTVL.

This clone is medium-sized in the sample. The chain recombines TRBV7-2 with TRBJ2-7; 8 nucleotides align to TRBD1. This CDR3 is built from 15 residues. V gave up 1 base and J gave up 4 bases; unmatched junction bases: 6. The germline gives CDR1 SGHTA, CDR2 FQGNSA. The CDR3 reads CASSLEIQGGYEQYF. In nucleotides, the CDR3 is TGTGCCAGCAGCTTAGAAATACAGGGGGGATACGAGCAGTACTTC.

V gene TRBV27 combines with J gene TRBJ2-3, with 9 positions matching TRBD2. V lost 3 bases, J lost 4 bases, and 2 bases stayed unmatched. The CDR3 sequence is 14 residues long. Germline loops: CDR1 MNHEY, CDR2 SMNVEV (reference sequence). The CDR3 sequence is CASSFLAGADTQYF. The CDR3 DNA follows: TGTGCCAGCAGTTTCTTAGCGGGGGCAGATACGCAGTATTTT.

The chain combines TRBV5-1 with TRBJ1-4, with D possibly TRBD1 on 6 matching bases. The V gene's germline CDR1 is SGHRS and CDR2 YFSETQ. CDR3 length: 18 amino acids. V lost 5 bases and J 0 bases, leaving 20 bases between the germline ends. For the CDR3, the DNA is TGCGCCAGCAGGGCAGGGGCCGCCCTACTTGCAACTAATGAAAAACTGTTTTTT. It translates to CASRAGAALLATNEKLFF.

This clone was seen a single time. The chain links TRBV19 to TRBJ1-1; TRBD1 matches 11 bases. The CDR3 runs 17 residues. The V gene's germline CDR1 is LNHDA and CDR2 SQIVND (reference sequence). V was pared by 4 bases and J by 7 bases, with 14 bases of the junction left unmatched. Written as DNA, the CDR3 is TGTGCCAGTAGTAAGGGTCTGGACAGGGGGCTTGAGGGTGAAGCTTTCTTT. Amino acids: CASSKGLDRGLEGEAFF.

The chain combines TRBV6-5 with TRBJ2-3, with D perhaps TRBD2 (6 bases). V was cut by 0 bases and J by 6 bases, with 13 bases left in between. Germline CDR1 reads MNHEY; CDR2 reads SVGAGI. The CDR3 has 15 amino acids. In nucleotides, the CDR3 is TGTGCCAGCAGTTACTCGACAGCGACTAGGGATACGCAGTATTTT. It is translated as CASSYSTATRDTQYF.

The rearrangement joins TRBV6-6 to TRBJ2-7; perhaps TRBD1 as D (6 bases). Trimming took 2 bases from V and 5 from J, leaving 16 bases between them. The CDR3 covers 15 residues. Per the germline V gene, CDR1 is MNHNY and CDR2 is SVGAGI (reference sequence). The CDR3 region is CASSYPRTGTDEQYF. Here the CDR3 DNA reads TGTGCCAGCAGTTACCCACGTACAGGGACCGACGAGCAGTACTTC.

CDR3 residues: CASSTSDSGANVLTF. The CDR3 coding sequence is TGTGCCAGCAGCACTAGTGACTCTGGGGCCAACGTCCTGACTTTC. V and J are TRBV11-2 and TRBJ2-6, with D possibly TRBD2 on 5 matching bases. V was shortened by 5 bases and J by 0 bases, with 8 bases between the two germline ends. This CDR3 comprises 15 residues. Germline V gives CDR1 SGHAT, CDR2 FQNNGV.

The chain combines TRBV7-9 with TRBJ2-5; possibly TRBD2 for D (7 bases). The V and J ends lost 8 bases and 5 bases respectively, with 21 bases between them. The CDR3 has 15 residues. The V gene's germline CDR1 is SEHNR and CDR2 FQNEAQ (reference sequence). The CDR3 DNA reads TGTGCCAGCTCTACGGGCGGGGGCAGTAGGGAGACCCAGTACTTC. Its translation: CASSTGGGSRETQYF.

The V gene is TRBV7-2, the J gene TRBJ1-1, with unresolved D. The CDR3 covers 13 residues. Germline CDR1 and CDR2: SGHTA and FQGNSA. With 1 base removed from V and 1 base from J, the gap between germline ends came to 4 bases. CDR3: CASSLDRNTEAFF. The CDR3, as DNA: TGTGCCAGCAGCTTAGACAGGAACACTGAAGCTTTCTTT.

This chain links TRBV24-1 with TRBJ2-3, with TRBD1 matching over 7 bases. The V segment lost 3 bases and the J segment 0 bases; nucleotides outside the gene matches: 14. Germline V gives CDR1 KGHDR, CDR2 SFDVKD. This CDR3 spans 19 amino acids. CDR3 region: CATSDLNTIGQDSTDTQYF. The CDR3 coding sequence is TGTGCCACCAGTGATCTTAATACAATTGGACAGGATAGCACAGATACGCAGTATTTT.

V is TRBV5-4 and J is TRBJ2-7; 11 bases line up with TRBD2. The CDR3 runs 15 residues. V was pared by 4 bases and J by 2 bases, with 5 bases of the junction left unmatched. Per the germline V gene, CDR1 is SGHNT and CDR2 is YYREEE (reference sequence). CDR3: CASSSKTSGAYEQYF. The CDR3 DNA is TGTGCCAGCAGCAGTAAGACTAGCGGGGCCTACGAGCAGTACTTC. Full variable domain (remainder filled in from reference TRBV5-4 and TRBJ2-7): ETGVTQSPTHLIKTRGQQVTLRCSSQSGHNTVSWYQQALGQGPQFIFQYYREEENGRGNFPPRFSGLQFPNYSSELNVNALELDDSALYLCASSSKTSGAYEQYFGPGTRLTVT.

The chain combines TRBV6-5 with TRBJ1-2; D is perhaps TRBD1 (5 bases). Trimming removed 2 bases from V and 6 bases from J, with 13 bases in between. CDR3 length equals 14 residues. CDR1 is MNHEY, CDR2 SVGAGI, per germline. In DNA form, the CDR3 reads TGTGCCAGCAGTTACAGGGCCAGGGCAGATGGCTACACCTTC. Amino acids: CASSYRARADGYTF.

The genes are TRBV4-1 and TRBJ1-2; weak D call: TRBD1 (6 bases). The germline V gene has CDR1 MGHRA and CDR2 YSYEKL. V lost 5 bases and J 8 bases, leaving 12 bases between the germline ends. This CDR3 is 12 amino acids long. The CDR3 loop is CASSSQGWGYTF. The DNA of the CDR3 is TGCGCCAGCAGCTCCCAGGGGTGGGGCTACACCTTC.

The chain recombines TRBV6-6 with TRBJ2-3, with a tentative D call TRBD1 (7 bases). Germline V gene sequence: CDR1 MNHNY, CDR2 SVGAGI (reference sequence). V shed 8 bases and J shed 6 bases, with 12 bases lying between them. The CDR3 totals 12 residues. The CDR3 DNA sequence: TGTGCCAGCGGAGGGGGCCCCGATACGCAGTATTTT. Translating gives CASGGGPDTQYF.

This clone has only one observation. The chain links TRBV9 to TRBJ2-2; 12 bases align to TRBD2. The CDR3 has 18 amino acids. Losses at the gene ends were 4 bases for V and 6 bases for J; bases not matched to a gene: 13. Per the germline V gene, CDR1 is SGDLS and CDR2 is YYNGEE. The CDR3, as DNA: TGTGCCAGCAGCCAGATTGAACTTCTAGCGGGGGGGCCCGGGGAGCTGTTTTTT. Translation: CASSQIELLAGGPGELFF.

This rearrangement joins TRBV4-1 to TRBJ1-6, with D unresolved. The V and J ends lost 3 bases and 9 bases respectively, with 6 bases between them. The CDR3 is 12 amino acids. The V gene's germline CDR1 is MGHRA and CDR2 YSYEKL. CDR3 coding DNA: TGCGCCAGCAGCCATATGAGTTCACCCCTCCACTTT. It translates to CASSHMSSPLHF.

This clone was counted between two and nine times. The rearrangement links TRBV3-1 (or the pseudogene TRBV3-2) to TRBJ2-7, with 10 bases matching TRBD1. This CDR3 has 16 amino acids. The trim removed 1 base at V and 0 bases at J, leaving 3 bases unmatched. The germline V gene encodes CDR1 LGHDT and CDR2 YNNKEL (reference sequence). CDR3 coding DNA: TGTGCCAGCAGCCAAGGGGGACAGGGGAGCTCCTACGAGCAGTACTTC. It translates to CASSQGGQGSSYEQYF.

The chain carries TRBV30 and TRBJ1-2, with 7 bases aligning to TRBD1. J was trimmed by 8 bases and V by 6 bases; bases with no gene match: 9. This CDR3 is 12 amino acids long. Germline V gives CDR1 GTSNPN, CDR2 SVGIG (reference sequence). CDR3 coding DNA: TGTGCCTGCACCGGGACAGCGAGGGGCTACACCTTC. This translates into CACTGTARGYTF.

There are a few counts of this clone. The V call is TRBV12-3 or TRBV12-4, the J call TRBJ1-2; D not certain. V lost 4 bases and J lost 8, with 11 bases in between. CDR3 length: 12 residues. The CDR3 DNA reads TGTGCCAGCAGTTATTTTCAGAAGGGCTACACCTTC. This gives the protein CASSYFQKGYTF.

CDR3: CASSQQGLELFF. Written as DNA, the CDR3 is TGTGCCAGCAGCCAACAGGGTCTGGAGCTGTTTTTT. The V call is TRBV3-1 (or the pseudogene TRBV3-2), the J call TRBJ2-2; TRBD1 is a possible D gene (5 bases). The CDR3 contains 12 residues. V shed 2 bases and J shed 10 bases, with 8 bases lying between them. From germline, CDR1 is LGHDT and CDR2 YNNKEL (reference sequence).

This chain uses TRBV6-2 or TRBV6-3 with TRBJ1-5; no definite D call. Germline-derived CDR1 and CDR2 are MNHEY and SVGEGT. The CDR3 sequence is 14 residues long. With 4 bases removed from V and 2 bases from J, the gap between germline ends came to 9 bases. The CDR3 DNA is TGTGCCAGCAGTTCCCAATCGGGCAATCAGCCCCAGCATTTT. Amino acid sequence: CASSSQSGNQPQHF.

The V and J genes are TRBV6-5 and TRBJ1-3, with D hard to call. Germline CDR1 and CDR2: MNHEY and SVGAGI. This CDR3 contains 15 residues. The V and J ends lost 6 bases and 3 bases respectively, with 15 bases between them. CDR3 nucleotides: TGTGCCAGCAGGCCCCGAGGGAGGTATGGAAACACCATATATTTT. Amino acid sequence: CASRPRGRYGNTIYF.

The chain links TRBV10-2 to TRBJ1-5; TRBD1 matches at 10 bases. Unmatched junction bases numbered 6, after V lost 10 bases and J lost 6 bases. This CDR3 spans 13 amino acids. CDR1 and CDR2 (germline): WSHSY, SAAADI. CDR3 loop: CATTDRGPQPQHF. CDR3 in DNA: TGCGCCACCACAGACAGGGGGCCTCAGCCCCAGCATTTT.

The V and J genes are TRBV18 and TRBJ1-3; D gene ambiguous. V was pared by 4 bases and J by 0 bases, with 7 bases between. The CDR3 contains 14 residues. Germline V gene sequence: CDR1 KGHSH, CDR2 LQKENI. CDR3 coding DNA: TGTGCCAGCTCACTGTTAGACTCTGGAAACACCATATATTTT. As protein: CASSLLDSGNTIYF.